This is a list of T cell receptor beta chains from one sample in a study of blood T cells in healthy people across ages. TCRdb redid the calling of the 5' RACE reads with MiXCR, one entry per CDR3 protein. The table records some 640,000 distinct CDR3 sequences, 45% to 50% of them present only once. Sequencing was done on a sample of blood. Receptors were obtained from an older woman in good health. The CDR3 runs from the conserved cysteine through the conserved F or W. A D gene is named only where the DNA matches it firmly. Clone size is stated in some rows and not others, as once, few, many or a class when expanded.

-	TRBJ2-4	TRBD1	TRBV6-5	CASRNRDSINIQYF	TGTGCCAGCAGAAACCGGGACAGCATAAACATTCAGTACTTC
-	TRBJ2-7	-	TRBV5-1	CASSLEGVRTYEQYF	TGCGCCAGCAGCTTGGAAGGGGTGAGGACCTACGAGCAGTACTTC
-	TRBJ2-7	-	TRBV7-2	CASSISGTEYNEQYF	TGTGCCAGCAGCATTAGCGGGACAGAATACAATGAGCAGTACTTC
-	TRBJ2-1	TRBD1	TRBV6-4	CASSPGTGTYNEQFF	TGTGCCAGCAGTCCTGGGACAGGGACCTACAATGAGCAGTTCTTC
once	TRBJ2-5	TRBD2	TRBV6-5	CASIKLAGGTETQYF	TGTGCCAGCATCAAACTAGCGGGAGGGACGGAGACCCAGTACTTC
-	TRBJ1-6	-	TRBV6-5	CASSLLGALALHF	TGTGCCAGCAGTCTCCTCGGGGCCCTCGCCCTCCACTTT
-	TRBJ2-1	-	TRBV6-1	CASSDHRALTSNEQFF	TGTGCCAGCAGTGACCACCGTGCTTTGACGTCCAATGAGCAGTTCTTC
-	TRBJ2-7	TRBD1	TRBV29-1	CSISGQAYEQYF	TGCAGCATATCCGGACAGGCCTACGAGCAGTACTTC
-	TRBJ2-1	TRBD2	TRBV9	CASSVGTSGRKGNEQFF	TGTGCCAGCAGCGTAGGGACTAGCGGGAGGAAGGGCAATGAGCAGTTCTTC
-	TRBJ1-2	-	TRBV12-3/TRBV12-4	CASSPTVAYGYTF	TGTGCCAGCAGCCCCACAGTGGCTTATGGCTACACCTTC
few	TRBJ1-1	-	TRBV2	CASSVLGATFF	TGTGCCAGCAGTGTTCTAGGGGCGACTTTCTTT
-	TRBJ2-7	-	TRBV3-1	CASSHVPRAGSYEQYF	TGTGCCAGCAGCCATGTGCCCCGGGCAGGTTCCTACGAGCAGTACTTC
-	TRBJ1-1	TRBD1	TRBV29-1	CSVGGQGPNTEAFF	TGCAGCGTTGGGGGACAGGGACCGAACACTGAAGCTTTCTTT
-	TRBJ2-5	-	TRBV7-7	CASSLGVGLGNEQYF	TGTGCTAGCAGCTTAGGGGTGGGCCTCGGCAATGAGCAGTACTTC
-	TRBJ2-3	-	TRBV28	CASSSQGSPDTQYF	TGTGCCAGCAGTTCCCAGGGTTCCCCAGATACGCAGTATTTT
few	TRBJ2-1	TRBD2	TRBV15	CATSRGRGTRNEQFF	TGTGCCACCAGCAGAGGGCGGGGGACCCGGAATGAGCAGTTCTTC
-	TRBJ2-1	TRBD1	TRBV27	CASTGQGRKKQFF	TGTGCGTCGACGGGACAGGGTCGGAAAAAGCAGTTCTTC
-	TRBJ2-3	-	TRBV7-2	CASNGQGSRTQYF	TGTGCCAGTAACGGTCAGGGCTCACGTACGCAGTATTTT
-	TRBJ2-1	-	TRBV4-3	CASSQRWERYNEQFF	TGCGCCAGCAGCCAACGCTGGGAAAGATACAATGAGCAGTTCTTC
few	TRBJ2-3	TRBD2	TRBV5-1	CASSRGLAGGDTQYF	TGCGCCAGCAGCCGGGGACTAGCGGGAGGGGATACGCAGTATTTT
-	TRBJ2-3	-	TRBV6-6	CASSYHPRGNTDTQYF	TGTGCCAGCAGTTATCATCCTAGAGGAAACACAGATACGCAGTATTTT
few	TRBJ1-2	-	TRBV6-5	CASRDSSYGYTF	TGTGCCAGCAGAGACAGTAGCTATGGCTACACCTTC
-	TRBJ1-2	-	TRBV29-1	CSVEVSGYGYTF	TGCAGCGTTGAAGTTTCGGGCTATGGCTACACCTTC
-	TRBJ2-5	TRBD2	TRBV7-2	CASSPRSTSGGYNERYF	TGTGCCAGCAGCCCACGATCGACTAGCGGGGGGTACAATGAGCGGTACTTC
-	TRBJ2-4	-	TRBV7-2	CASSLGGGHAKNIQYF	TGTGCCAGCAGCTTAGGGGGGGGGCATGCCAAAAACATTCAGTACTTC
-	TRBJ1-2	-	TRBV6-2/TRBV6-3	CASSYPKTFGYTF	TGTGCCAGCAGTTACCCCAAGACTTTCGGCTACACCTTC
once	TRBJ2-7	-	TRBV7-2	CVSSVWGALDEQYF	TGTGTCAGCAGCGTATGGGGGGCGTTGGACGAGCAGTACTTC
few	TRBJ2-1	-	TRBV4-2	CASSQEAVAYNEQFF	TGTGCCAGCAGCCAAGAGGCGGTAGCCTACAATGAGCAGTTCTTC
-	TRBJ2-3	-	TRBV4-2	CASSLDTGSVTDTQYF	TGTGCCAGCAGCCTGGACACTGGTTCTGTTACAGATACGCAGTATTTT
-	TRBJ2-2	TRBD1	TRBV6-2/TRBV6-3	CASSYRDRGRANTGELFF	TGTGCCAGCAGTTACCGGGACAGGGGTCGCGCGAACACCGGGGAGCTGTTTTTT
-	TRBJ1-1	-	TRBV7-9	CASSEQGRNTEAFF	TGTGCTAGCAGCGAACAGGGACGAAACACTGAAGCTTTCTTT
few	TRBJ2-7	TRBD1	TRBV30	CAWIRQGWTYEQYF	TGTGCCTGGATTCGACAGGGGTGGACCTACGAGCAGTACTTC
once	TRBJ1-6	-	TRBV2	CASSEDGGRNNSPLHF	TGTGCCAGCAGTGAAGATGGGGGAAGAAATAATTCACCCCTCCACTTT
-	TRBJ1-5	-	TRBV25-1	CASMPGEDNQPQHF	TGTGCCAGCATGCCTGGGGAGGACAATCAGCCCCAGCATTTT
-	TRBJ2-3	-	TRBV29-1	CSAPLDFLFTDTQYF	TGCAGCGCTCCCCTAGACTTCCTCTTCACAGATACGCAGTATTTT
few	TRBJ1-4	-	TRBV2	CASKGGGGEKLFF	TGTGCCAGCAAAGGCGGAGGGGGTGAAAAACTGTTTTTT
-	TRBJ2-3	-	TRBV20-1	CSARRGASESDTQYF	TGCAGTGCTCGTAGGGGGGCTAGCGAATCAGATACGCAGTATTTT